A single sample gave rise to the 30 T cell receptor beta chains below, sequenced in a study of cytomegalovirus exposure and HLA in healthy donors. The PCR made use of 60 Vbeta and 13 Jbeta primers. Assay: immunoSEQ multiplex PCR; the TCRdb copy retains only in-frame clones and omits some. The sample lists some 150,000 clones; almost 85% were seen once. Sequencing used PBMCs. The source of these receptors is a woman between 40 and 55 years old in good health and CMV-seronegative.

The chain uses TRBV25-1 and TRBJ2-1, with 9 bases identical to TRBD2. Germline CDR1 MGHDK, CDR2 SYGVNS. Germline trimming cut 9 bases from V and 5 bases from J; bases unmatched to any gene: 14. CDR3 size: 16 residues. The DNA of the CDR3 is TGTGCCAGTTCAAGAACAGCGGGGGGTATCGACAATGAGCAGTTCTTC. Translation: CASSRTAGGIDNEQFF.

The table lists this clone with a few counts. The J gene is TRBJ1-6, the V gene TRBV27; a possible D gene is TRBD1 (5 bases). Trimming cost V 2 bases and J 4 bases, with 9 bases left between them. The CDR3 has 15 amino acids. CDR1 MNHEY and CDR2 SMNVEV come from the germline V gene (reference sequence). Written as DNA, the CDR3 is TGTGCCAGCAGTTTAGGGGCCAGATATAATTCACCCCTCCACTTT. Translating gives CASSLGARYNSPLHF.

V is TRBV6-5 and J is TRBJ2-7, with D maybe TRBD1 (5 bases). The V and J ends lost 4 bases and 3 bases respectively, with 16 bases between them. Germline CDR1 and CDR2: MNHEY and SVGAGI. This CDR3 spans 15 amino acids. CDR3 DNA sequence: TGTGCCAGCAGTTCTCGTGACAGCATTAACTACGAGCAGTACTTC. It codes for CASSSRDSINYEQYF.

Comment on this clone: Mismatch with germline at one junction end may stem from a read error. The genes are TRBV4-2 and TRBJ1-1, with 8 bases that match TRBD1. This CDR3 has 13 residues. The V gene's germline CDR1 is LGHNA and CDR2 YNFKEQ. CDR3 coding DNA: TGTGCCAGCAGTCGACAGGGGAACGCTGAAGCTTTCTTT. Translated: CASSRQGNAEAFF.

The chain recombines TRBV11-2 with TRBJ2-5; 8 nucleotides line up with TRBD1. With 3 bases clipped from V and 5 bases from J, the junction kept 8 bases outside the gene matches. The length of the CDR3 is 15 residues. Germline CDR1 is SGHAT and CDR2 is FQNNGV. CDR3 residues: CASSFIQGVWETQYF. CDR3 bases: TGTGCCAGCAGCTTCATACAGGGGGTCTGGGAGACCCAGTACTTC.

The chain employs TRBV6-1 and TRBJ1-5; D unclear. Germline lookup yields CDR1 MNHNS and CDR2 SASEGT. V was trimmed by 4 bases and J by 7 bases, leaving 17 bases between them. The CDR3 has 15 residues. The CDR3 is CASSGSGRGDQPQHF. The CDR3 nucleotides read TGTGCCAGCAGTGGATCTGGGCGGGGAGACCAGCCCCAGCATTTT.

The chain combines TRBV7-3 with TRBJ2-3; 7 bases are shared with TRBD2. The V gene end was trimmed by 4 bases and the J gene end by 0 bases; junction bases not matched to a gene: 10. The germline V gene has CDR1 SGHTA and CDR2 FQGTGA. The CDR3 has 17 amino acids. Here the CDR3 DNA reads TGTGCCAGCAGCTCCCACCCGACTAGCCCGAGCACAGATACGCAGTATTTT. The encoded protein is CASSSHPTSPSTDTQYF. The whole variable domain, filled in from reference TRBV7-3 and TRBJ2-3, reads GAGVSQTPSNKVTEKGKYVELRCDPISGHTALYWYRQSLGQGPEFLIYFQGTGAADDSGLPNDRFFAVRPEGSVSTLKIQRTERGDSAVYLCASSSHPTSPSTDTQYFGPGTRLTVL.

This chain's CDR3 is CASSLRGPYEQYF. The CDR3 DNA is TGTGCCAGCAGCTTACGAGGCCCCTACGAGCAGTACTTC. This rearrangement joins TRBV5-4 to TRBJ2-7, with D unresolved. There are 13 residues in the CDR3. Between the trimmed V and J ends, which lost 2 bases and 2 bases, there was a span of 8 bases. From germline, CDR1 is SGHNT and CDR2 YYREEE (reference sequence).

The chain has TRBV27 and TRBJ2-7; 9 bases are a match to TRBD1. Germline CDR1 and CDR2: MNHEY and SMNVEV (reference sequence). This CDR3 spans 16 amino acids. V shed 3 bases and J 4 bases; nucleotides not matched to a gene: 10. The DNA for the CDR3 is TGTGCCAGCAGTTTCCTACAGGGGGCGTTTGTATACGAGCAGTACTTC. Protein product: CASSFLQGAFVYEQYF.

The rearrangement uses TRBV7-8 and TRBJ1-2, with 7 bases identical to TRBD1. CDR1 is SGHVS and CDR2 is FQNEAQ in the germline V gene. The CDR3 spans 14 residues. V shed 6 bases and J 3 bases; nucleotides not matched to a gene: 7. The CDR3, as DNA: TGTGCCAGCAGTATACAGGGGATCGACTATGGCTACACCTTC. Encoded protein: CASSIQGIDYGYTF.

The chain carries TRBV2 and TRBJ2-1, with TRBD2 matching 7 bases. Germline values: CDR1 SNHLY, CDR2 FYNNEI. V was clipped by 2 bases and J by 4 bases; unmatched bases: 5. This CDR3 is built from 15 residues. CDR3 sequence: CASSEPLAAYNEQFF. The DNA for the CDR3 is TGTGCCAGCAGTGAACCGCTAGCGGCATACAATGAGCAGTTCTTC.

The chain is built from TRBV25-1 and TRBJ2-1; TRBD2 aligns across 9 bases. V lost 4 bases and J lost 2; bases outside the gene matches: 3. The CDR3 consists of 15 residues. Germline V CDR1 and CDR2: MGHDK, SYGVNS. As DNA, the CDR3 is TGTGCCAGCAGTGTAGCGGGAGCCACCTACAATGAGCAGTTCTTC. This translates into CASSVAGATYNEQFF.

This CDR3 reads CASRPSGSINEQFF. As DNA, the CDR3 is TGTGCCAGCAGACCGAGCGGGAGTATCAATGAGCAGTTCTTC. V is TRBV13 and J is TRBJ2-1; 8 bases align to TRBD2. The CDR3 runs 14 residues. CDR1 PRHDT and CDR2 FYEKMQ come from the germline V gene (reference sequence). Losses at the gene ends were 6 bases for V and 6 bases for J; bases not matched to a gene: 7. Filled out from reference TRBV13 and TRBJ2-1, the complete variable domain reads AAGVIQSPRHLIKEKRETATLKCYPIPRHDTVYWYQQGPGQDPQFLISFYEKMQSDKGSIPDRFSAQQFSDYHSELNMSSLELGDSALYFCASRPSGSINEQFFGPGTRLTVL.

For the CDR3, the DNA is TGTGCCAGCAGTGAAATTTCCGGTCAGACAGTGAGCTCCTACGAGCAGTACTTC. The encoded protein is CASSEISGQTVSSYEQYF. The V gene is TRBV2, the J gene TRBJ2-7; D perhaps matches TRBD1 (5 bases). The CDR3 spans 18 residues. Trimming took off 2 bases at V and 0 bases at J, with 20 bases between the two ends. Germline assignment: CDR1 SNHLY and CDR2 FYNNEI.

To note about this clone: Within the sample, other DNA sequences also encode this same CDR3. The chain uses TRBV18 and TRBJ2-3; D might be TRBD1 (6 bases). Germline V gene lookup returns CDR1 KGHSH and CDR2 LQKENI. This CDR3 contains 15 residues. V dropped 3 bases and J dropped 0 bases, with 10 bases sitting between them. This chain's CDR3 is CASSPGQRSTDTQYF. CDR3 DNA sequence: TGTGCCAGCTCACCGGGACAAAGAAGCACAGATACGCAGTATTTT.

This clone came up a few times. The V and J genes are TRBV11-3 and TRBJ2-7, with TRBD2 as a possible D gene (5 bases). V was clipped by 3 bases and J by 3 bases, with 9 bases between them. The germline V gene encodes CDR1 SGHNT and CDR2 YENEEA. This CDR3 contains 13 residues. The DNA for the CDR3 is TGTGCCAGCAGCTTGTCGGGAAACTACGAGCAGTACTTC. It specifies CASSLSGNYEQYF.

The chain employs TRBV5-6 and TRBJ2-5, with D possibly TRBD2 on 6 matching bases. Germline CDR1 SGHDT, CDR2 YYEEEE. CDR3 length equals 14 residues. Trimming shortened V by 2 bases and J by 2 bases, and 10 bases separated the two germline ends. CDR3 coding DNA: TGTGCCAGCAGCTTCCGGGGGAATCAAGAGACCCAGTACTTC. Translated, it gives CASSFRGNQETQYF.

V and J are TRBV20-1 and TRBJ2-1; the D is unclear. CDR1 and CDR2 (germline): DFQATT, SNEGSKA (reference sequence). The V end lost 6 bases, the J end lost 6 bases, and 6 bases lay between the germline ends. CDR3 length equals 10 residues. CDR3 sequence: CSAAANEQFF. The CDR3 DNA sequence: TGCAGTGCCGCGGCCAATGAGCAGTTCTTC.

The chain has TRBV10-1 and TRBJ2-2, with D maybe TRBD1 (7 bases). From germline, CDR1 is WNHNN and CDR2 SYGVQD (reference sequence). CDR3 length: 16 amino acids. V was pared by 6 bases and J by 4 bases, with 18 bases between. CDR3 residues: CASRRGPRGPTGELFF. In nucleotides, the CDR3 is TGCGCCAGCAGGAGGGGGCCGCGGGGCCCCACCGGGGAGCTGTTTTTT.

The rearrangement joins TRBV6-5 to TRBJ2-7; a weak D match, TRBD1 (5 bases). Germline loops: CDR1 MNHEY, CDR2 SVGAGI. The CDR3 is 14 residues long. Trimming removed 2 bases from V and 4 bases from J, with 12 bases in between. CDR3 loop: CASSYIQGNYEQYF. The CDR3 region has the DNA TGTGCCAGCAGTTACATCCAGGGAAATTACGAGCAGTACTTC.

This rearrangement joins TRBV7-2 to TRBJ2-1; TRBD2 matches 8 bases. CDR1 is SGHTA and CDR2 is FQGNSA in the germline V gene. The CDR3 totals 15 residues. The V segment lost 2 bases and the J segment 8 bases; nucleotides outside the gene matches: 8. The CDR3 coding sequence is TGTGCCAGCAGCTTAACGCGACTAGCGAAACATGAGCAGTTCTTC. It yields the protein CASSLTRLAKHEQFF.

The CDR3 reads CASSLGAGFEQYF. The CDR3 nucleotides read TGTGCCAGCAGCTTGGGGGCGGGGTTCGAGCAGTACTTC. The gene calls are TRBV5-6 and TRBJ2-7, with D possibly TRBD2 on 6 matching bases. This CDR3 region has 13 residues. V was pared by 0 bases and J by 6 bases, with 10 bases between. Germline V gene sequence: CDR1 SGHDT, CDR2 YYEEEE.

This chain joins TRBV7-8 and TRBJ2-5; D might be TRBD1 (6 bases). Germline V gives CDR1 SGHVS, CDR2 FQNEAQ. Trimming took off 5 bases at V and 11 bases at J, with 15 bases between the two ends. CDR3 length: 12 amino acids. CDR3 in DNA: TGTGCCAGCAGCCACAACAGGGCAGAGCAGTACTTC. Its translation is CASSHNRAEQYF.

This CDR3 reads CASKTGVRTGELFF. The CDR3 DNA sequence: TGTGCCAGCAAAACGGGAGTACGAACCGGGGAGCTGTTTTTT. This sequence joins TRBV27 and TRBJ2-2; D may be TRBD2 (6 bases). This CDR3 has 14 amino acids. Trimming removed 7 bases from V and 5 bases from J, with 14 bases in between. CDR1 is MNHEY, CDR2 SMNVEV, per germline (reference sequence).

The rearrangement uses TRBV6-6 and TRBJ1-1; D is ambiguous. Looked up from germline, CDR1 is MNHNY and CDR2 is SVGAGI (reference sequence). The V end was cut by 6 bases, the J end by 0 bases, with 14 bases between. This CDR3 has 15 residues. The CDR3 DNA is TGTGCCAGCAGAAACGCCCCGACTATGAACACTGAAGCTTTCTTT. Protein product: CASRNAPTMNTEAFF.

The chain employs TRBV19 and TRBJ2-1; 11 positions agree with TRBD2. Trimming took 6 bases from V and 8 from J; bases not matched to a gene: 9. The CDR3 is 15 amino acids. Germline values: CDR1 LNHDA, CDR2 SQIVND (reference sequence). CDR3 protein: CASRATSGSVYEQFF. The DNA for the CDR3 is TGTGCCAGTAGGGCTACTAGCGGGAGCGTCTATGAGCAGTTCTTC.

This rearrangement joins TRBV27 to TRBJ2-3, with TRBD1 as a possible D gene (5 bases). The germline V gene has CDR1 MNHEY and CDR2 SMNVEV (reference sequence). The CDR3 consists of 16 residues. V gave up 3 bases and J gave up 2 bases, with 15 bases separating them. CDR3 bases: TGTGCCAGCAGTTTCCAGGGTTCTGGGGCCACAGATACGCAGTATTTT. Translation: CASSFQGSGATDTQYF.

The rearrangement uses TRBV18 and TRBJ1-5; no definite D call. Trimming removed 2 bases at V and 6 bases at J, with 14 bases between. There are 15 residues in the CDR3. The germline V gene encodes CDR1 KGHSH and CDR2 LQKENI. The CDR3 nucleotides read TGTGCCAGCTCACCAGGACCTGGAGGAGTTCAGCCCCAGCATTTT. Amino acids: CASSPGPGGVQPQHF.

The J gene is TRBJ1-2, the V gene TRBV7-2; TRBD1 might be the D (5 bases). Trimming shortened V by 2 bases and J by 6 bases, and 10 bases separated the two germline ends. The CDR3 is 13 residues long. Germline loops: CDR1 SGHTA, CDR2 FQGNSA. This CDR3 reads CASSLQGGDGYTF. The CDR3 DNA sequence: TGTGCCAGCAGCTTACAGGGAGGGGATGGCTACACCTTC.

The count of this clone is one. This rearrangement joins TRBV5-1 to TRBJ2-3, with 10 nucleotides matching TRBD1. CDR1 and CDR2 (germline): SGHRS, YFSETQ. Germline trimming cut 5 bases from V and 7 bases from J; bases unmatched to any gene: 25. The CDR3 is 20 residues long. CDR3 coding DNA: TGCGCCAGCAGTCTATTCCTATCGACAGGGGGCGCAAGGGGGTCGAATACGCAGTATTTT. Translation: CASSLFLSTGGARGSNTQYF.